The clone carrying this T cell receptor (beta chain) came up a few times. Profiled with immunoSEQ multiplex PCR; TCRdb holds only in-frame clones, not every one. The repertoire has about 210,000 clones, over 75% of them found once; the top ten carry around a tenth. The record originates from a study of blood T cell repertoires in COVID-19. Whole-study context: Both acute and convalescent COVID-19 samples were obtained from the United States, Italy and Spain.

This receptor was taken from a man aged 35 to 55 who had recovered from COVID-19. Material: PBMCs or T cells enriched from blood (not recorded which).

DNA for the CDR3: TGTGCCAGCAGCTTAGCGGAGATCCCAACCTACGAGCAGTACTTC. Amino acids: CASSLAEIPTYEQYF. V is TRBV7-8 and J is TRBJ2-7; D gene unclear. Germline V gene sequence: CDR1 SGHVS, CDR2 FQNEAQ. Trimming cost V 0 bases and J 2 bases, with 11 bases left between them. The CDR3 length is 15 residues.